This entry lists 20 T cell receptor beta chains sequenced from one sample in a study of identical twins. TCRdb processed the 5' RACE reads anew with MiXCR; each CDR3 protein has one entry. The table lists 450,000 or so distinct CDR3 sequences, 14% of them singletons. The sample was also reused in another study, on yellow fever vaccine responses in identical twins.

The sample comprised CD4+ T cells sorted from blood. The receptor source for this set is a woman between 18 and 30 years old in good health.

The gene calls are TRBV5-1 and TRBJ2-2; possibly TRBD1 for D (6 bases). The CDR3 consists of 13 residues. Between the trimmed V and J ends, which lost 0 bases and 6 bases, there was a span of 6 bases. Germline V lookup: CDR1 SGHRS, CDR2 YFSETQ. The CDR3 nucleotides are TGCGCCAGCAGCTTGGGACAGGCCGGGGAGCTGTTTTTT. It codes for CASSLGQAGELFF.

This sequence joins TRBV28 and TRBJ2-3, with a possible D match to TRBD2 (5 bases). V was pared by 2 bases and J by 3 bases, with 12 bases between. There are 15 residues in the CDR3. Germline values: CDR1 MDHEN, CDR2 SYDVKM. The CDR3 DNA sequence: TGTGCCAGCAGTTTAAAAGCCCGAGGGACAGATACGCAGTATTTT. Translating gives CASSLKARGTDTQYF.

The V gene is TRBV20-1, the J gene TRBJ2-7; TRBD2 matches 7 bases. CDR1 and CDR2 (germline): DFQATT, SNEGSKA (reference sequence). The V segment lost 3 bases and the J segment 5 bases; nucleotides outside the gene matches: 13. This CDR3 spans 15 amino acids. CDR3 coding DNA: TGCAGTGCTAGCCTTCGGGGTGGGACTATCCACGAGCAGTACTTC. This translates into CSASLRGGTIHEQYF.

A remark on this clonotype: At one boundary the junction diverges from the germline segment, which might be a read error. This rearrangement joins TRBV28 to TRBJ2-7; 7 bases align to TRBD2. Looked up from germline, CDR1 is MDHEN and CDR2 is SYDVKM. The CDR3 runs to 17 residues. CDR3 loop: CASSFYQPGGASYKQYF. CDR3 nucleotide sequence: TGTGCCAGCAGTTTTTACCAACCGGGAGGAGCCTCCTACAAGCAGTACTTC.

This clonotype has just a few counts. The gene calls are TRBV5-1 and TRBJ2-7; D is ambiguous. The V end was cut by 8 bases, the J end by 0 bases, with 3 bases between. CDR1 is SGHRS, CDR2 YFSETQ, per germline. The CDR3 covers 10 residues. This CDR3 is CARASYEQYF. The CDR3 coding sequence is TGCGCCAGAGCCTCCTACGAGCAGTACTTC.

This sequence joins TRBV27 and TRBJ2-7; 10 bases fit TRBD2. The V and J ends lost 4 bases and 7 bases, in that order; junction bases with no gene match: 10. The V gene's germline CDR1 is MNHEY and CDR2 SMNVEV (reference sequence). This CDR3 is built from 15 residues. CDR3 nucleotide sequence: TGTGCCAGCAGTTACAACCTAGCGGGAGTCCGTGAGCAGTACTTC. The encoded protein is CASSYNLAGVREQYF.

The chain employs TRBV5-1 and TRBJ2-5; possibly TRBD2 for D (6 bases). From germline, CDR1 is SGHRS and CDR2 YFSETQ. The CDR3 consists of 16 residues. V was pared by 5 bases and J by 3 bases, with 20 bases between. This CDR3 is CASRRDIGGSKETQYF. DNA of the CDR3: TGCGCCAGCAGGCGGGATATCGGGGGATCTAAAGAGACCCAGTACTTC.

This clonotype was counted a few times. The chain links TRBV23-1 to TRBJ2-1; 7 bases are a match to TRBD1. TRBV23-1 carries the ORF label, with uncertain function. CDR3 length: 13 residues. Trimming cost V 5 bases and J 6 bases; bases outside gene matches: 4. The CDR3 here is CASSDAGGNEQFF. The CDR3 coding sequence is TGCGCCAGCAGTGACGCAGGGGGCAATGAGCAGTTCTTC.

For the CDR3, the DNA is TGTGCCAGCAGCCGGACAGGGAAATTGAACACTGAAGCTTTCTTT. Translating it yields CASSRTGKLNTEAFF. The J gene is TRBJ1-1, the V gene TRBV12-3 or TRBV12-4; 8 bases align to TRBD1. CDR3 length: 15 amino acids. J was trimmed by 0 bases and V by 6 bases; bases with no gene match: 6.

This rearrangement joins TRBV2 to TRBJ2-1; D gene uncertain. This CDR3 is 13 amino acids long. With 5 bases removed from V and 8 bases from J, the gap between germline ends came to 13 bases. Germline-derived CDR1 and CDR2 are SNHLY and FYNNEI. The CDR3 coding sequence is TGTGCCAGCAGTCGGACCCTTTTCGATGAGCAGTTCTTC. As protein: CASSRTLFDEQFF.

The sample holds a few counts of this clonotype. This chain links TRBV4-3 with TRBJ2-7; 10 bases match TRBD2. This CDR3 region has 16 residues. The germline V gene has CDR1 LGHNA and CDR2 YSLEER. V was clipped by 1 base and J by 3 bases; unmatched bases: 6. CDR3: CASSQAWLAGGYEQYF. The DNA for the CDR3 is TGCGCCAGCAGCCAAGCGTGGTTAGCGGGAGGCTACGAGCAGTACTTC.

This clonotype was observed a few times. CDR3 in DNA: TGTGCCAGCGGGGATACCCAAGAGACCCAGTACTTC. Protein sequence: CASGDTQETQYF. The chain recombines TRBV7-2 with TRBJ2-5; no firm D call. V shed 8 bases and J shed 1 base, with 8 bases lying between them. The CDR3 has 12 amino acids. From germline, CDR1 is SGHTA and CDR2 FQGNSA.

The V gene is TRBV20-1, the J gene TRBJ2-5; 9 nucleotides agree with TRBD1. This CDR3 is built from 15 residues. Trimming cost V 6 bases and J 6 bases; bases outside gene matches: 14. Germline V gene sequence: CDR1 DFQATT, CDR2 SNEGSKA (reference sequence). In nucleotides, the CDR3 is TGCAGTGCAAAAACCGGACAGGGGATTGGGAAGACCCAGTACTTC. Amino acids: CSAKTGQGIGKTQYF.

The chain recombines TRBV5-5 with TRBJ2-3; 10 bases are a match to TRBD2. Germline CDR1 is SGHKS and CDR2 is YYEKEE (reference sequence). V shed 0 bases and J 3 bases; nucleotides not matched to a gene: 10. The CDR3 sequence is 18 residues long. The CDR3 loop is CASSLGPELAGETDTQYF. The CDR3 nucleotides read TGTGCCAGCAGCTTGGGCCCGGAGCTAGCGGGAGAGACAGATACGCAGTATTTT.

This clonotype was seen repeatedly, ten times or more. Here the CDR3 DNA reads TGTGCCAGCAGTTTGACCCCGACCGGGGGTGAGACCCAGTACTTC. Its protein product is CASSLTPTGGETQYF. V usage is TRBV12-3 or TRBV12-4 and J usage is TRBJ2-5; TRBD2 is a possible D gene (6 bases). Trimming took 3 bases from V and 5 from J, leaving 16 bases between them. This CDR3 is built from 15 residues.

This clonotype has more than one count but fewer than ten. The chain carries TRBV5-1 and TRBJ1-5; 7 bases map to TRBD1. V gave up 4 bases and J gave up 5 bases; unmatched junction bases: 9. The CDR3 is 15 residues long. Germline lookup yields CDR1 SGHRS and CDR2 YFSETQ. The chain's CDR3 is CASSLRGATDQPQHF. Here the CDR3 DNA reads TGCGCCAGCAGCCTCAGGGGGGCTACGGATCAGCCCCAGCATTTT.

On this clonotype itself: A clone one base away is much larger, so this may be a read error. The V call is TRBV12-3 or TRBV12-4, the J call TRBJ2-1, with 8 bases aligning to TRBD2. The CDR3 loop spans 14 amino acids. The CDR3 sequence: CASESGSSYNEQIF. CDR3 nucleotide sequence: TGTGCCAGCGAAAGCGGGAGTTCCTACAATGAGCAGATCTTC.

J is TRBJ1-2 and V is TRBV30; no clear D gene. The V end was cut by 1 base, the J end by 4 bases, with 7 bases between. The germline V gene has CDR1 GTSNPN and CDR2 SVGIG (reference sequence). The CDR3 sequence is 12 residues long. CDR3 nucleotides: TGTGCCTGGAGTGGGACGTCCTATGGCTACACCTTC. It translates to CAWSGTSYGYTF.

The chain carries TRBV24-1 and TRBJ2-1; D gene unclear. The germline gives CDR1 KGHDR, CDR2 SFDVKD. This CDR3 has 15 amino acids. The germline V and J ends were trimmed by 6 bases and 2 bases, with 13 bases remaining between them. As DNA, the CDR3 is TGTGCCACCAGTAATCGTGGTGGCGCCTACAATGAGCAGTTCTTC. Encoded protein: CATSNRGGAYNEQFF.

This clonotype showed up just a few times. The genes are TRBV5-1 and TRBJ2-2; D not resolved. V lost 0 bases, J lost 1 base, and 10 bases lay in between. CDR3 length: 16 residues. Germline V gene sequence: CDR1 SGHRS, CDR2 YFSETQ. CDR3 bases: TGCGCCAGCAGCTTGGCCGAGGCAGGGAACACCGGGGAGCTGTTTTTT. Amino acid sequence: CASSLAEAGNTGELFF.